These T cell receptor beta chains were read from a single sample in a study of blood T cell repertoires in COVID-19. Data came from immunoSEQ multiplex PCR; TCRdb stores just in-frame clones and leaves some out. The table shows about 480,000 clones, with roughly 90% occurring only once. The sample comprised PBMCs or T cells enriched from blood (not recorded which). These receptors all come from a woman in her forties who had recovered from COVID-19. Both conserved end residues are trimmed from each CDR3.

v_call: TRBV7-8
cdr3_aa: ASSLERADTQY

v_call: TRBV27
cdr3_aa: ASSLTGWGGDTQY

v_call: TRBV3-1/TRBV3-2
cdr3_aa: ASSHLDRGSYGYT

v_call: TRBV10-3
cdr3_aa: ATKESRGATNEKLF

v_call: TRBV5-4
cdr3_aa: ASNPRTSGRSGDEQF

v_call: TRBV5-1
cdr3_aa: ASSLAGLADTQY

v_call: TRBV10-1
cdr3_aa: ASSERAGGPHNEQF

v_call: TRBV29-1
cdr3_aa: SVERGGEKLF

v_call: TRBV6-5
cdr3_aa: ASMEGAGNTIY

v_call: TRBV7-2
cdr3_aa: ASSLGGQGVNQPQH

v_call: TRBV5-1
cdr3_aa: ASSLAYYWREAVEQF

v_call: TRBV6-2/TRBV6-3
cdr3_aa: ASSYGPRRAQETQY

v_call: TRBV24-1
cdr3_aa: ATSDFQGAYNEQF

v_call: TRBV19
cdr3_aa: ASSLTGPSGQPQH

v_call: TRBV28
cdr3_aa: ASSLQTGTGDTGELF

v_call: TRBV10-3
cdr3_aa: AIMGTSIDYNEQF

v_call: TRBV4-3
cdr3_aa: ASSQDIGGDEAF

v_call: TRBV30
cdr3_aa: AWRTSGRGSYNEQF

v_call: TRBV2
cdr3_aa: ASSEGRALGGYT

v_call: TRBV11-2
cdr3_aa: ASSLAGLVVTEAF

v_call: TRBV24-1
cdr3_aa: ATSEYNEQF

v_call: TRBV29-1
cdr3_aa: SVGDRANYGYT

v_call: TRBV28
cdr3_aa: ASSLPSGPTNEQF

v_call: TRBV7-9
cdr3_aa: ASSLARTEQF

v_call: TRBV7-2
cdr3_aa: ASSFRQDLGYGYT

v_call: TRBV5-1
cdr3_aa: ASSFGGNNSPLH

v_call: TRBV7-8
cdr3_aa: ASSSEVTEQF